This TCR beta chain was observed in a study of regulatory T cells in long-lasting Graves disease. This clonotype was found once. Combining iRepertoire HTBI primers with Arm-PCR of CDR3 regions, the authors built TCR beta libraries. TCRdb analysed the multiplex PCR reads with MiXCR anew, one entry per CDR3 protein. The profile covers about 540,000 distinct CDR3 sequences, with approximately 13% appearing a single time and approximately 9.3% taken by the ten largest. Trimming took off 4 bases at V and 0 bases at J, with 9 bases between the two ends. The CDR3 has 14 amino acids. Looked up from germline, CDR1 is SGHRS and CDR2 is YFSETQ. Indicated time point: newly diagnosed GD, antithyroid drugs for less than 3 months. Extracted PBMC RNA gave rise to the TCR library. The sample was also linked to a second study, of T cells in Graves' hyperthyroidism and ophthalmopathy. Per that paper: Thyroid ultrasound, orbital computed tomography, clinical symptoms, and serum thyroxine and TRAb underpinned diagnoses. For ophthalmopathy, model prediction preceded onset by a median around six months.

This TCR was recovered from a man aged 25 to 45 with Graves disease. Source: peripheral blood mononuclear cells (PBMCs), taken at new diagnosis, from a patient treated with antithyroid drugs. The V gene is TRBV5-1, the J gene TRBJ2-3; D uncertain. CDR3 coding DNA: TGCGCCAGCAGCGGGTCGGCTAGCACAGATACGCAGTATTTT. Translation gives CASSGSASTDTQYF.